This T cell receptor beta chain was identified in a study of technical replicates of blood from a few donors. This CDR3 is built from 15 residues. The J segment lost 9 bases and the V segment lost 8 bases, leaving 11 bases of the junction unmatched. Germline loops: CDR1 MNHNS, CDR2 SASEGT. The table came from immunoSEQ multiplex PCR; TCRdb's copy has only in-frame clones and leaves some out. The table has 100,000 or so clones, around 96% seen once. Input material: T cells isolated from PBMCs. This chain joins TRBV6-1 and TRBJ2-1; 12 bases match TRBD2. The TCR comes from a human donor in good health. CDR3 sequence (DNA): TGTGCCAGCCTGAGGATACTAGCGGGGGGTGGTGAGCAGTTCTTC. It encodes CASLRILAGGGEQFF.